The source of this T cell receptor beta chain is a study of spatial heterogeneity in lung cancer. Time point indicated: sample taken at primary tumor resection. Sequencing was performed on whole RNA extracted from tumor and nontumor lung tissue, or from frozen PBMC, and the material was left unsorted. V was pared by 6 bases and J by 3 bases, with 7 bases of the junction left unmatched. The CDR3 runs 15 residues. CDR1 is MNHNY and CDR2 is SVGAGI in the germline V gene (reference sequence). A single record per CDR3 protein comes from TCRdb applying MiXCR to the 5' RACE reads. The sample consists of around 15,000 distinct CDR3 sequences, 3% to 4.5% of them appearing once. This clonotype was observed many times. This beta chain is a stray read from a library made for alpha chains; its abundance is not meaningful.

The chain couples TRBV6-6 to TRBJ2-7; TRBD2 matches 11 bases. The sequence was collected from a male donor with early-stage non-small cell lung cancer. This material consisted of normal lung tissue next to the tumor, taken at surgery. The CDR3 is CASRDIAGGIYEQYF. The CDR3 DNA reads TGTGCCAGCAGGGATATAGCGGGAGGGATCTACGAGCAGTACTTC.